A selection of T cell receptor beta chains follows, all from one sample in a study of naive and memory T cell subsets. TCRdb reprocessed the UMI-ligation and nested PCR reads with MiXCR, giving one entry per CDR3 protein. Among about 150,000 distinct CDR3 sequences listed, 22% were seen once. The source material was naive CD4+ T cells from blood. The receptors stem from a human donor in good health. The CDR3 runs from the conserved cysteine through the conserved F or W. A D gene is named only where the DNA matches it firmly. Some rows mark clone size as missing; the rest say once, few, many or name a class of expanded clone.

TRBV18	NA	NA	TRBJ2-5	14	TGTGCCAGCTCGCAACTTCAACAGCAAGAGACCCAGTACTTC	CASSQLQQQETQYF
TRBV12-3/TRBV12-4	NA	few	TRBJ2-7	14	TGTGCCAGCAGAGCAGAGCGGAGTCCCTACGAGCAGTACTTC	CASRAERSPYEQYF
TRBV28	NA	few	TRBJ1-5	14	TGTGCCAGCAGTTTAAGTGGTTATAATCAGCCCCAGCATTTT	CASSLSGYNQPQHF
TRBV6-5	NA	few	TRBJ2-7	13	TGTGCCAGCAGGGACCCGGCCGACTACGAGCAGTACTTC	CASRDPADYEQYF
TRBV28	NA	NA	TRBJ2-7	12	TGTGCCAGCAGTTGGAGTTCCTACGAGCAGTACTTC	CASSWSSYEQYF
TRBV7-8	NA	NA	TRBJ2-5	11	TGTGCCAGCACCCGTGCTGAGACCCAGTACTTC	CASTRAETQYF
TRBV20-1	TRBD2	NA	TRBJ2-1	17	TGCAGTGCTAGAGTTCTCTTAGCGGGAGTTTTTATGAATGAGCAGTTCTTC	CSARVLLAGVFMNEQFF
TRBV28	NA	few	TRBJ1-1	16	TGTGCCAGCAGTTTTCTGGGGGCAGCGAACTTCGCTGAAGCTTTCTTT	CASSFLGAANFAEAFF
TRBV28	TRBD2	NA	TRBJ2-1	16	TGTGCCAGCAGTTTTCTAAGTAGCGGGAGGGTGGGTGAGCAGTTCTTC	CASSFLSSGRVGEQFF
TRBV29-1	NA	NA	TRBJ2-7	11	TGCAGCGTTGAAGACACAGGACGACGGGACTTC	CSVEDTGRRDF
TRBV5-1	NA	NA	TRBJ2-5	13	TGCGCCAGCAGCCCGGGTAACAGAGAGACCCAGTACTTC	CASSPGNRETQYF
TRBV20-1	NA	NA	TRBJ2-3	14	TGCAGTGCGTCCGGTGGGGCAGGGATAGATACGCAGTATTTT	CSASGGAGIDTQYF
TRBV25-1	TRBD1	NA	TRBJ2-7	14	TGTGCCAGCACAAGGACAGGTGCATCCTACGAGCAGTACTTC	CASTRTGASYEQYF
TRBV12-3/TRBV12-4	NA	NA	TRBJ1-6	14	TGTGCCAGCAGTCAAAGTGCAGTTAATTCACCCCTCCACTTT	CASSQSAVNSPLHF
TRBV20-1	TRBD1	NA	TRBJ2-7	12	TGCAGCGGGAACCGGGACAGCTACGAGCAGTACTTC	CSGNRDSYEQYF
TRBV7-2	TRBD1	NA	TRBJ1-2	14	TGTGCCAGCAGCACCCGACAGGGCTACTATGGCTACACCTTC	CASSTRQGYYGYTF
TRBV12-3/TRBV12-4	NA	few	TRBJ1-2	16	TGTGCCAGCAGTTTAGCGCGGGGGAATCAGGGCTATGGCTACACCTTC	CASSLARGNQGYGYTF
TRBV4-1	NA	once	TRBJ1-5	17	TGCGCCAGCAGAGATACGAGGGGGGGACTCGGCAATCAGCCCCAGCATTTT	CASRDTRGGLGNQPQHF
TRBV24-1	NA	NA	TRBJ2-2	13	TGTGCCACCAGTGAGTCCGGGCCCGGGGAGCTGTTTTTT	CATSESGPGELFF
TRBV28	NA	many	TRBJ1-2	11	TGTGCCAGCCGTAGTAACTATGGCTACACCTTC	CASRSNYGYTF
TRBV20-1	NA	NA	TRBJ2-1	16	TGCAGTGCTAGAGAAACCGGGACTGTCTCCTACAATGAGCAGTTCTTC	CSARETGTVSYNEQFF
TRBV27	TRBD1	few	TRBJ1-1	16	TGTGCCAGCAGTTTGGGCAGGGGGCTTATGAACACTGAAGCTTTCTTT	CASSLGRGLMNTEAFF
TRBV6-2/TRBV6-3	NA	NA	TRBJ2-5	15	TGTGCCAGCAGTTCCGCTCGACTATCCAAAGAGACCCAGTACTTC	CASSSARLSKETQYF
TRBV19	NA	once	TRBJ1-3	14	TGTGCCAGTAGACCTCCGTCTTCTGGAAACACCATATATTTT	CASRPPSSGNTIYF
TRBV6-2/TRBV6-3	NA	NA	TRBJ2-1	16	TGTGCCAGCAGTTTAGACCGATCGGGCTTGACTGGTGAGCAGTTCTTC	CASSLDRSGLTGEQFF
TRBV27	TRBD1	NA	TRBJ2-7	15	TGTGCCACCAGCAGTAGCACCCGGACAGGGGTTCGGCAGTACTTC	CATSSSTRTGVRQYF
TRBV28	TRBD1	NA	TRBJ2-7	15	TGTGCCAGCAAGATCCCCGGGACAGGGGCCTACGAGCAGTACTTC	CASKIPGTGAYEQYF
TRBV7-6	NA	few	TRBJ2-3	16	TGTGCCAGCAGCTTCGTCTCCAGCGGCCCCACAGATACGCAGTATTTT	CASSFVSSGPTDTQYF
TRBV5-1	NA	many	TRBJ2-3	11	TGCGCCAGCAGCAGCACAGATACGCAGTATTTT	CASSSTDTQYF
TRBV4-3	NA	NA	TRBJ2-1	17	TGCGCCAGCAGCCAAGATCCCGGGCCCAGCTCCTACAATGAGCAGTTCTTC	CASSQDPGPSSYNEQFF
TRBV28	NA	few	TRBJ2-2	15	TGTGCCAGCAACCTTGAGAGGGGTTGGGCCGGGGAGCTGTTTTTT	CASNLERGWAGELFF
TRBV20-1	NA	once	TRBJ1-3	15	TGCAGTGCTAGAGATAAGGGTTTCTCAGGAAACACCATATATTTT	CSARDKGFSGNTIYF
TRBV6-1	TRBD1	many	TRBJ2-1	15	TGTGCCAGCAGTGCGAGGACAGGGTGGGTAAATGAGCAGTTCTTC	CASSARTGWVNEQFF
TRBV21-1	NA	many	TRBJ1-2	17	TGTGCCAGCAGCACACTTGGGGACGGGCCAGCTAACTATGGCTACACCTTC	CASSTLGDGPANYGYTF
TRBV10-2	TRBD2	NA	TRBJ2-7	17	TGCGCTTCAAGATCGGCTAGCGGCCGTCTTGCGCTGTCTGAGCAGTACTTC	CASRSASGRLALSEQYF
TRBV13	NA	NA	TRBJ1-3	12	TGTGCCAGCAGCTTAGGGCGAAACACCATATATTTT	CASSLGRNTIYF
TRBV28	NA	few	TRBJ2-7	13	TGTGCCAGCCGAGCAGGCGGGACGTACGAGCAGTACTTC	CASRAGGTYEQYF
TRBV2	TRBD2	NA	TRBJ2-1	16	TGTGCCAGCAGTGAAGGGGGACTAGCGGGAGGAAATGAGCAGTTCTTC	CASSEGGLAGGNEQFF
TRBV5-1	NA	few	TRBJ1-5	13	TGTGCCAGCAGTCTGGGGCCCAATCAGCCCCAGCATTTT	CASSLGPNQPQHF
TRBV27	NA	NA	TRBJ2-1	14	TGTGCCAGCAGTCGCACAACGTCGACCAGGGAGCAGTTCTTC	CASSRTTSTREQFF
TRBV6-2/TRBV6-3	TRBD2	few	TRBJ2-1	15	TGTGCCAGCAGTTCACTAGCGGGACCCAACAATGAGCAGTTCTTC	CASSSLAGPNNEQFF
TRBV29-1	NA	NA	TRBJ2-3	15	TGCAGTTCTGACAGGAAACCGGGAGTCGTCGATACGCAGTATTTT	CSSDRKPGVVDTQYF
TRBV20-1	NA	NA	TRBJ2-3	16	TGCAGTGCTAGAGATCCCACGCGCGGGAGCACAGATACGCAGTATTTT	CSARDPTRGSTDTQYF
TRBV25-1	TRBD2	NA	TRBJ2-7	16	TGTGCCAGCAGTAAACTAGGGACTAGCGGGAGCTACGAGCAGTACTTC	CASSKLGTSGSYEQYF
TRBV12-3/TRBV12-4	NA	NA	TRBJ2-7	15	TGTGCCAGCAGTCCTTGGGGATACGCGGGATGCGAGCAGTACTTC	CASSPWGYAGCEQYF
TRBV3-1	TRBD2	few	TRBJ2-5	19	TGTGCCAGCAGCCAAAGGGGGAAGACTAGCGGGCAAATACAAGAGACCCAGTACTTC	CASSQRGKTSGQIQETQYF
TRBV28	NA	many	TRBJ2-1	15	TGTGCCAGCAAGGTCGGTATCTTCTCCTACAATGAGCAGTTCTTC	CASKVGIFSYNEQFF
TRBV7-2	NA	NA	TRBJ2-7	15	TGTGCCAGCAGCTTAACGCCCGATGTAGGTTACGAGCAGTACTTC	CASSLTPDVGYEQYF
TRBV6-5	NA	few	TRBJ2-7	13	TGTGCCAGCAGTCAAAAGGGCTCCTACGAGCAGTACTTC	CASSQKGSYEQYF
TRBV4-3	NA	few	TRBJ2-6	15	TGCGCCAGCAGCCTTGACAGCCCTGGGGCCAACGTCCTGACTTTC	CASSLDSPGANVLTF
TRBV29-1	TRBD2	few	TRBJ2-1	17	TGCAGCGTCCGGACTAGCGGGAGGCCCAGCTCCTACAATGAGCAGTTCTTC	CSVRTSGRPSSYNEQFF
TRBV19	TRBD1	many	TRBJ1-5	15	TGTGCCAGTAGTTTTGACAGGGTGTCCCATCAGCCCCAGCATTTT	CASSFDRVSHQPQHF
TRBV29-1	NA	NA	TRBJ1-1	13	TGCAGCGTCTCCCTGGGGGCTTGGGCTGAAGCTTTCTTT	CSVSLGAWAEAFF
TRBV19	NA	NA	TRBJ1-5	13	TGTGCCAGTAGGCAGATCTCCCTGCAGCCCCAGCATTTT	CASRQISLQPQHF